Described below is a single T cell receptor beta chain sequence and its context. Participants, patients aged 18 to 65, had newly diagnosed hyperthyroidism with a duration under 2 months. TCR beta CDR3 sequences were amplified from RNA transcripts. When the TCR CDR3 underwent first-round RT-PCR, the HTBI primer set was used. Using its own MiXCR run on the multiplex PCR reads, TCRdb lists one record per CDR3 protein. The sample shows 300,000 to 400,000 distinct CDR3 sequences, 15% to 20% of them seen only once. V lost 1 base, J lost 3 bases, and 25 bases lay in between. Germline CDR1 is MGHRA and CDR2 is YSYEKL. CDR3 length: 19 residues. The data belong to a study of T cells in Graves' hyperthyroidism and ophthalmopathy. Across the whole study: Pretreatment peripheral blood was obtained at initial diagnosis.

This sequence was found in a woman aged 45-59 years with Graves' hyperthyroidism. The specimen was blood. J is TRBJ2-7 and V is TRBV4-1; TRBD1 might be the D (6 bases). The CDR3 nucleotides are TGCGCCAGCAGCCAAGGCCGAACCGGGACAACTACTTTCTTCTACGAGCAGTACTTC. Its translation: CASSQGRTGTTTFFYEQYF.